The 13 T cell receptor beta chains below come from one sample, sequenced in a study of cytomegalovirus exposure and HLA in healthy donors. Libraries were prepared by immunoSEQ multiplex PCR; TCRdb keeps only in-frame clonotypes and omits some of them. The sample carries 100,000 to 150,000 clones, about 85% recorded once. Material: PBMCs. The receptors derive from a man between 18 and 29 years old in good health and CMV-seropositive.

The chain has TRBV27 and TRBJ1-2; D might be TRBD1 (5 bases). The V gene's germline CDR1 is MNHEY and CDR2 SMNVEV (reference sequence). The ends were cut back, 5 bases at V and 5 bases at J, with 12 bases in the middle. The CDR3 spans 13 residues. The CDR3 protein is CASSADGGYGYTF. The DNA of the CDR3 is TGTGCCAGCAGTGCCGACGGGGGATATGGCTACACCTTC.

The CDR3 region is CSVLQGLMNTEAFF. In DNA, the CDR3 is TGCAGCGTCCTTCAGGGACTTATGAACACTGAAGCTTTCTTT. The V gene is TRBV29-1, the J gene TRBJ1-1; tentative D call: TRBD1 (5 bases). Germline CDR1 and CDR2: SQVTM and ANQGSEA. Trimming stripped 6 bases from V and 0 bases from J, with 14 bases between. This CDR3 has 14 amino acids.

The chain couples TRBV28 to TRBJ1-2; perhaps TRBD1 as D (5 bases). Trimming shortened V by 7 bases and J by 7 bases, and 13 bases separated the two germline ends. The germline V gene encodes CDR1 MDHEN and CDR2 SYDVKM. The CDR3 totals 12 residues. DNA of the CDR3: TGTGCCAGCAAGTGGGGGGGTAGTGGCTACACCTTC. Translated: CASKWGGSGYTF.

The V and J genes are TRBV28 and TRBJ2-7; a weak D match, TRBD1 (6 bases). Trimming cost V 3 bases and J 2 bases, with 17 bases left between them. The CDR3 runs to 16 residues. Germline lookup yields CDR1 MDHEN and CDR2 SYDVKM. The CDR3 protein is CASSFSEQGLTYEQYF. In nucleotides, the CDR3 is TGTGCCAGCAGTTTCTCCGAACAGGGCCTCACCTACGAGCAGTACTTC.

This clone is a singleton in its sample. V usage is TRBV28 and J usage is TRBJ1-4; D is uncertain. Germline loops: CDR1 MDHEN, CDR2 SYDVKM. Deletions cut 9 bases from V and 7 bases from J, with 18 bases between. This CDR3 comprises 14 residues. Written as DNA, the CDR3 is TGTGCCAGTTTACGACCGGGAGGTAGTGAAAAACTGTTTTTT. It encodes CASLRPGGSEKLFF.

The chain couples TRBV7-2 to TRBJ2-7; D is unresolved. The CDR3 runs 14 residues. Germline V gives CDR1 SGHTA, CDR2 FQGNSA. V lost 3 bases and J 5 bases, leaving 14 bases between the germline ends. The CDR3 region has the DNA TGTGCCAGCAGCTTGGGCAGGCAAAGTGACGAGCAGTACTTC. It yields the protein CASSLGRQSDEQYF.

The chain combines TRBV7-9 with TRBJ2-1, with TRBD2 as a possible D gene (7 bases). Germline loops: CDR1 SEHNR, CDR2 FQNEAQ (reference sequence). The CDR3 loop spans 15 amino acids. V lost 1 base and J lost 8, with 15 bases in between. CDR3 sequence (DNA): TGTGCCAGCAGCTTAGTTGCGGGGGCGGGCGATGAGCAGTTCTTC. This sequence encodes CASSLVAGAGDEQFF.

The chain carries TRBV5-1 and TRBJ2-3; a weak D match, TRBD1 (5 bases). V gave up 4 bases and J gave up 4 bases, with 13 bases separating them. The CDR3 has 14 amino acids. Germline V lookup: CDR1 SGHRS, CDR2 YFSETQ. The CDR3: CASSQTVLADTQYF. The CDR3 DNA is TGCGCCAGCAGCCAGACAGTGCTTGCAGATACGCAGTATTTT.

This clone turned up a few times. This chain uses TRBV25-1 with TRBJ1-2; D is uncertain. Germline CDR1 reads MGHDK; CDR2 reads SYGVNS. The CDR3 spans 13 residues. V gave up 4 bases and J gave up 1 base, with 7 bases separating them. The CDR3 loop reads CASSVGDNYGYTF. For the CDR3, the DNA is TGTGCCAGCAGTGTCGGTGATAACTATGGCTACACCTTC.

The chain joins TRBV28 to TRBJ2-5; D possibly corresponds to TRBD2 (7 bases). The CDR3 consists of 16 residues. CDR1 MDHEN and CDR2 SYDVKM come from the germline V gene. Trimming cost V 9 bases and J 2 bases, with 22 bases left between them. The CDR3 is CASIGLWGGRQETQYF. The CDR3 DNA is TGTGCCAGTATCGGATTGTGGGGGGGCAGGCAAGAGACCCAGTACTTC.

The chain links TRBV6-1 to TRBJ1-3; 7 bases line up with TRBD1. There are 16 residues in the CDR3. The junction had 6 bases not matched to a gene; V was cut back by 4 bases and J by 0 bases. CDR1 and CDR2 from the germline V gene are MNHNS and SASEGT. CDR3 coding DNA: TGTGCCAGCAGTGTTCCGACAGGGCGCTCTGGAAACACCATATATTTT. It codes for CASSVPTGRSGNTIYF.

The chain couples TRBV5-1 to TRBJ2-2; TRBD1 aligns across 10 bases. The length of the CDR3 is 16 residues. CDR1 is SGHRS and CDR2 is YFSETQ in the germline V gene. The J segment lost 0 bases and the V segment lost 5 bases, leaving 4 bases of the junction unmatched. CDR3 amino acids: CASSYGQGANTGELFF. The DNA of the CDR3 is TGCGCCAGCAGTTATGGACAGGGGGCGAACACCGGGGAGCTGTTTTTT.

A single count supports this clone. The chain has TRBV11-2 and TRBJ2-2, with a possible D match to TRBD1 (6 bases). V lost 4 bases to trimming and J lost 3 bases, with 15 bases between them. The CDR3 sequence is 16 residues long. Germline lookup yields CDR1 SGHAT and CDR2 FQNNGV. CDR3: CASSSPSRGYTGELFF. CDR3 coding DNA: TGTGCCAGCAGCTCCCCGAGCAGGGGTTACACCGGGGAGCTGTTTTTT.